This TCR beta chain was recorded in a study of response to subunit inactivated influenza vaccine. Regarding the study as a whole: The authors put forward the suggestion that each seasonal influenza vaccination may bring in only a limited number of new T cells.

The V gene end was trimmed by 4 bases and the J gene end by 6 bases; junction bases not matched to a gene: 5. This CDR3 comprises 14 residues. Germline assignment: CDR1 MGHDK and CDR2 SYGVNS. About this clonotype itself: Its target is not known.

From the RT-PCR reads, TCRdb called clonotypes with MiXCR, one entry per CDR3 protein. The sample has around 650,000 distinct CDR3 sequences, approximately 15% seen once. The chain joins TRBV25-1 to TRBJ1-4; 7 bases align to TRBD1. This TCR was sampled from a man aged 50 to 59 who received an inactivated influenza vaccine. Source: PBMCs from blood, taken 11 to 12 days after vaccination. CDR3 nucleotide sequence: TGTGCCAGCAGTGGGACAGGTTCCTATGAAAAACTGTTTTTT. Residues: CASSGTGSYEKLFF.